This entry lists 24 T cell receptor beta chains sequenced from one sample in a study of blood T cell repertoires in COVID-19. The method was immunoSEQ multiplex PCR; TCRdb's version includes in-frame clones alone and lacks a portion of them. The sample holds about 180,000 clones, roughly three quarters seen once. Sequenced sample: PBMCs or T cells enriched from blood (not recorded which). The receptor set was obtained from a man aged 55 to 70 who had been exposed to COVID-19.

The chain employs TRBV5-8 and TRBJ1-5, with TRBD1 matching 8 bases. CDR3 length equals 14 residues. J lost 6 bases, V lost 4 bases, and 6 bases had no gene match. Germline values: CDR1 SGHTS, CDR2 YDEGEE. The CDR3 here is CASSTGQGGQPQHF. The CDR3 DNA follows: TGTGCCAGCAGCACAGGACAGGGTGGTCAGCCCCAGCATTTT.

The CDR3 bases are TGTGCCAGCCGGACTAGCGACACAGATACGCAGTATTTT. Protein: CASRTSDTDTQYF. The chain has TRBV27 and TRBJ2-3, with 9 nucleotides matching TRBD2. This CDR3 comprises 13 residues. Losses at the gene ends were 8 bases for V and 2 bases for J; bases not matched to a gene: 2. Germline CDR1 reads MNHEY; CDR2 reads SMNVEV (reference sequence).

J is TRBJ1-1 and V is TRBV29-1; 9 bases agree with TRBD1. Germline CDR1 SQVTM, CDR2 ANQGSEA. The V segment lost 6 bases and the J segment 6 bases; nucleotides outside the gene matches: 5. The CDR3 extends over 12 amino acids. Here the CDR3 reads CSVDRTGAEAFF. The CDR3 DNA sequence: TGCAGCGTGGACCGGACAGGGGCTGAAGCTTTCTTT.

This clone came up a few times. The CDR3 reads CASSSYRAGELFF. The CDR3 DNA is TGTGCCAGCAGCTCCTACAGGGCCGGGGAGCTGTTTTTT. The chain employs TRBV7-3 and TRBJ2-2, with a weak D call TRBD1 (6 bases). This CDR3 region has 13 residues. V was clipped by 4 bases and J by 6 bases, with 9 bases between them. CDR1 and CDR2 from the germline V gene are SGHTA and FQGTGA.

This clone was observed a few times. The chain combines TRBV28 with TRBJ2-3; D is ambiguous. Germline V CDR1 and CDR2: MDHEN, SYDVKM. The CDR3 totals 14 residues. Trimming took 7 bases from V and 2 from J, leaving 13 bases between them. CDR3 protein: CASIHSTHTDTQYF. The CDR3, as DNA: TGTGCCAGCATCCACAGTACCCACACAGATACGCAGTATTTT.

This chain uses TRBV7-6 with TRBJ2-1; 7 bases agree with TRBD2. Germline V gives CDR1 SGHVS, CDR2 FNYEAQ. The CDR3 consists of 18 residues. The junction had 14 bases not matched to a gene; V was cut back by 6 bases and J by 0 bases. The CDR3 is CASSWGGLAGSSYNEQFF. The DNA of the CDR3 is TGTGCCAGCAGTTGGGGGGGTTTAGCGGGCAGCTCCTACAATGAGCAGTTCTTC.

V is TRBV4-2 and J is TRBJ1-2; 8 bases are a match to TRBD1. The V and J ends lost 0 bases and 5 bases, in that order; junction bases with no gene match: 2. CDR3 length: 14 amino acids. From germline, CDR1 is LGHNA and CDR2 YNFKEQ. CDR3 coding DNA: TGTGCCAGCAGCCAAGACCGGACAGGGTATGGCTACACCTTC. Protein: CASSQDRTGYGYTF.

The chain recombines TRBV10-2 with TRBJ2-3; possible D gene TRBD2, 5 bases. There are 17 residues in the CDR3. Germline V gene lookup returns CDR1 WSHSY and CDR2 SAAADI. The V end lost 3 bases, the J end lost 2 bases, and 18 bases lay between the germline ends. CDR3 loop: CASSDVLVPVSTDTQYF. CDR3 bases: TGCGCCAGCAGTGACGTACTAGTACCTGTGTCCACAGATACGCAGTATTTT.

The CDR3: CASSYSIRDNQPQHF. Written as DNA, the CDR3 is TGTGCCAGCAGTTACTCGATCCGGGACAATCAGCCCCAGCATTTT. The V and J genes are TRBV6-5 and TRBJ1-5; D is unclear. Germline assignment: CDR1 MNHEY and CDR2 SVGAGI. V was trimmed by 0 bases and J by 3 bases, leaving 9 bases between them. This CDR3 region has 15 residues.

The J gene is TRBJ2-7, the V gene TRBV19; 7 bases fit TRBD2. CDR3 length: 15 residues. CDR1 is LNHDA, CDR2 SQIVND, per germline (reference sequence). With V trimmed by 1 base and J by 2 bases, 5 bases remained unmatched. CDR3 nucleotide sequence: TGTGCCAGTAGTATAGTTGCGGGGGAGACCTACGAGCAGTACTTC. Amino acid sequence: CASSIVAGETYEQYF. The entire variable domain, with the rest obtained from reference TRBV19 and TRBJ2-7, is as follows: DGGITQSPKYLFRKEGQNVTLSCEQNLNHDAMYWYRQDPGQGLRLIYYSQIVNDFQKGDIAEGYSVSREKKESFPLTVTSAQKNPTAFYLCASSIVAGETYEQYFGPGTRLTVT.

This clone was found a few times. The chain couples TRBV9 to TRBJ2-7, with unresolved D. Trimming took off 5 bases at V and 0 bases at J, with 9 bases between the two ends. CDR1 SGDLS and CDR2 YYNGEE come from the germline V gene. CDR3 size: 13 residues. The CDR3 region has the DNA TGTGCCAGCAGTCCAGGCACCTCCTACGAGCAGTACTTC. Its translation: CASSPGTSYEQYF.

This clone was counted once. The chain is built from TRBV6-5 and TRBJ1-1; D perhaps matches TRBD1 (6 bases). The CDR3 totals 13 residues. V lost 6 bases to trimming and J lost 6 bases, with 14 bases between them. Germline V gives CDR1 MNHEY, CDR2 SVGAGI. This CDR3 is CASRKTGWAEAFF. As DNA, the CDR3 is TGTGCCAGCAGGAAAACAGGGTGGGCTGAAGCTTTCTTT.

The gene calls are TRBV24-1 and TRBJ2-4; tentatively, D is TRBD1 (6 bases). This CDR3 comprises 19 residues. In germline, CDR1 is KGHDR, CDR2 SFDVKD. Trimming shortened V by 0 bases and J by 0 bases, and 17 bases separated the two germline ends. The chain's CDR3 is CATSDLVGHQSLAKNIQYF. The DNA for the CDR3 is TGTGCCACCAGTGATTTGGTGGGACACCAATCCCTAGCCAAAAACATTCAGTACTTC.

The chain joins TRBV5-4 to TRBJ2-7; TRBD2 agrees at 14 bases. Germline V gives CDR1 SGHNT, CDR2 YYREEE (reference sequence). The CDR3 contains 18 residues. The V and J ends lost 4 bases and 3 bases, in that order; junction bases with no gene match: 12. CDR3 sequence: CASSPSGLAGGFNYEQYF. The CDR3, as DNA: TGTGCCAGCAGCCCAAGCGGACTAGCGGGAGGTTTTAACTACGAGCAGTACTTC.

This chain links TRBV27 with TRBJ1-6; D is undetermined. Germline V gene lookup returns CDR1 MNHEY and CDR2 SMNVEV (reference sequence). This CDR3 comprises 15 residues. The V and J ends lost 5 bases and 5 bases respectively, with 13 bases between them. The CDR3 is CASSPLTVNNSPLHF. CDR3 DNA sequence: TGTGCCAGCAGTCCACTCACAGTTAATAATTCACCCCTCCACTTT.

The gene calls are TRBV28 and TRBJ1-1; maybe TRBD1 (6 bases). V gave up 6 bases and J gave up 11 bases, with 19 bases separating them. In germline, CDR1 is MDHEN, CDR2 SYDVKM. The CDR3 extends over 13 amino acids. The CDR3 DNA reads TGTGCCAGCAGACTAAACGACAGGACTCAGGCTTTCTTT. Its protein product is CASRLNDRTQAFF.

The chain is built from TRBV28 and TRBJ2-7; a weak D match, TRBD1 (6 bases). Germline V gene lookup returns CDR1 MDHEN and CDR2 SYDVKM. V was cut by 2 bases and J by 3 bases, with 8 bases left in between. There are 13 residues in the CDR3. The CDR3 region is CASSLTDSYEQYF. DNA for the CDR3: TGTGCCAGCAGTTTAACGGACAGCTACGAGCAGTACTTC.

This clone was observed a few times. The rearrangement links TRBV19 to TRBJ2-1; TRBD2 is a possible D gene (5 bases). V lost 6 bases and J 7 bases, leaving 7 bases between the germline ends. This CDR3 is built from 11 residues. Germline V gene sequence: CDR1 LNHDA, CDR2 SQIVND (reference sequence). For the CDR3, the DNA is TGTGCCAGTAGCTGGAGGAATGAGCAGTTCTTC. Translating it yields CASSWRNEQFF.

The rearrangement joins TRBV29-1 to TRBJ2-3; 9 bases line up with TRBD2. CDR3 length equals 16 residues. Germline CDR1 and CDR2: SQVTM and ANQGSEA. V shed 1 base, J shed 5 bases, and the junction held 10 bases outside the gene matches. CDR3 bases: TGCAGCGTTGAAGGGATAGGCGGGGGGGTCTTAGATACGCAGTATTTT. Amino acid sequence: CSVEGIGGGVLDTQYF.

The rearrangement uses TRBV11-2 and TRBJ2-7, with D perhaps TRBD2 (6 bases). V shed 5 bases and J shed 1 base, with 12 bases lying between them. CDR1 is SGHAT and CDR2 is FQNNGV in the germline V gene. The CDR3 is 14 residues long. The CDR3 sequence: CASSLGLLSYEQYF. The CDR3 DNA reads TGTGCCAGCAGCCTGGGACTGCTGTCCTACGAGCAGTACTTC. The full variable domain, completed using reference TRBV11-2 and TRBJ2-7, is EAGVAQSPRYKIIEKRQSVAFWCNPISGHATLYWYQQILGQGPKLLIQFQNNGVVDDSQLPKDRFSAERLKGVDSTLKIQPAKLEDSAVYLCASSLGLLSYEQYFGPGTRLTVT.

The chain has TRBV6-5 and TRBJ1-3, with D possibly TRBD1 on 6 matching bases. V lost 6 bases and J 0 bases, leaving 12 bases between the germline ends. The CDR3 runs to 15 residues. Germline values: CDR1 MNHEY, CDR2 SVGAGI. CDR3: CASRPTGNSGNTIYF. The CDR3 DNA follows: TGTGCCAGCAGACCTACAGGGAACTCTGGAAACACCATATATTTT.

The V and J genes are TRBV14 and TRBJ1-4, with D maybe TRBD1 (5 bases). The germline V gene encodes CDR1 SGHDN and CDR2 FVKESK. V lost 4 bases and J lost 7, with 10 bases in between. CDR3 length: 13 residues. CDR3 residues: CASSLYRGEKLFF. DNA of the CDR3: TGTGCCAGCAGCCTGTATAGGGGTGAAAAACTGTTTTTT.

The V and J genes are TRBV15 and TRBJ2-5, with a possible D match to TRBD1 (5 bases). Germline lookup yields CDR1 LNHNV and CDR2 YYDKDF (reference sequence). Trimming cost V 5 bases and J 5 bases, with 15 bases left between them. The CDR3 spans 14 residues. CDR3 residues: CATSPTANRETQYF. CDR3 bases: TGTGCCACCAGCCCGACAGCTAACCGGGAGACCCAGTACTTC. Together with reference TRBV15 and TRBJ2-5, the CDR3 gives the full variable domain: DAMVIQNPRYQVTQFGKPVTLSCSQTLNHNVMYWYQQKSSQAPKLLFHYYDKDFNNEADTPDNFQSRRPNTSFCFLDIRSPGLGDTAMYLCATSPTANRETQYFGPGTRLLVL.

The chain links TRBV24-1 to TRBJ1-5; D ambiguous. CDR3 length: 14 residues. Germline lookup yields CDR1 KGHDR and CDR2 SFDVKD. Deletions cut 5 bases from V and 0 bases from J, with 7 bases between. The CDR3 protein is CATSGRGSNQPQHF. CDR3 bases: TGTGCCACCAGTGGGAGAGGTAGCAATCAGCCCCAGCATTTT.